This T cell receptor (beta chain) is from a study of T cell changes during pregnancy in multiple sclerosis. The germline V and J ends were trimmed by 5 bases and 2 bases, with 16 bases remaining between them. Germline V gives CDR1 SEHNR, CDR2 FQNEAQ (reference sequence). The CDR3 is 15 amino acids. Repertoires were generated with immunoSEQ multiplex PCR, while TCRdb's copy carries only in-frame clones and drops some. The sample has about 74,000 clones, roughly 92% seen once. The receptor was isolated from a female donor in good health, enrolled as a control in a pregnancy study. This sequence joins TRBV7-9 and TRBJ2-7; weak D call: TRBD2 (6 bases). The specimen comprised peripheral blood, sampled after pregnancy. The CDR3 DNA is TGTGCCAGCAGCCTGTCCTTTAGCGGCCCCTACGAGCAGTACTTC. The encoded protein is CASSLSFSGPYEQYF.